This is a list of T cell receptor beta chains from one sample in a study of control samples from healthy donors and cancer patients. Generated by immunoSEQ multiplex PCR, the TCRdb table keeps only in-frame clones and is missing some. The sample has about 140,000 clones, around 88% seen once. Material: blood. The receptor set was obtained from a man aged 18 to 30 in good health. Both conserved end residues are part of each CDR3. D genes are given only for firm matches. A row's size may be missing; if present it is once, few, many or a size class.

v_call: TRBV4-3; clone_size: -; d_call: TRBD1; cdr3_aa: CASSQSSRDSSETQYF
v_call: TRBV7-9; clone_size: -; d_call: TRBD1; cdr3_aa: CASSLGSDRDTEAFF
v_call: TRBV9; clone_size: once; d_call: TRBD2; cdr3_aa: CASSVEIRSWGGGELFF
v_call: TRBV6-1; clone_size: -; d_call: TRBD1; cdr3_aa: CASSAHRGRVPGNTIYF
v_call: TRBV11-2; clone_size: -; d_call: -; cdr3_aa: CASSPPKAGARLWGNTIYF
v_call: TRBV7-2; clone_size: once; d_call: TRBD1; cdr3_aa: CASSLQQGASYEQYF
v_call: TRBV4-1; clone_size: -; d_call: TRBD2; cdr3_aa: CASSPLRRRGATDTQYF
v_call: TRBV5-1; clone_size: -; d_call: -; cdr3_aa: CASSVSTDTQYF
v_call: TRBV19; clone_size: -; d_call: -; cdr3_aa: CASSMVSSSYEQYF
v_call: TRBV3-1/TRBV3-2; clone_size: -; d_call: TRBD2; cdr3_aa: CASSPPAGGYYEQYF
v_call: TRBV28; clone_size: -; d_call: -; cdr3_aa: CASSSAGLSGNTIYF
v_call: TRBV11-2; clone_size: -; d_call: TRBD1; cdr3_aa: CASSQAGTGKRGEQFF
v_call: TRBV7-9; clone_size: -; d_call: TRBD1; cdr3_aa: CASSDRDRSSGANVLTF
v_call: TRBV9; clone_size: once; d_call: -; cdr3_aa: CASSADSNEQFF
v_call: TRBV2; clone_size: -; d_call: TRBD1; cdr3_aa: CASSVDRNSNQPQHF
v_call: TRBV4-3; clone_size: -; d_call: -; cdr3_aa: CASSQAWGRGFGYTF
v_call: TRBV5-1; clone_size: once; d_call: -; cdr3_aa: CASSLFATNEKLFF
v_call: TRBV7-2; clone_size: -; d_call: TRBD2; cdr3_aa: CASSLTSGGSVNTQYF
v_call: TRBV15; clone_size: -; d_call: -; cdr3_aa: CATSLVGQGSYEQYF
v_call: TRBV7-9; clone_size: -; d_call: -; cdr3_aa: CASSQGQSSTDTQYF
v_call: TRBV30; clone_size: -; d_call: TRBD1; cdr3_aa: CAWSARTGSGYTF
v_call: TRBV7-2; clone_size: -; d_call: -; cdr3_aa: CASSLRAEGYGYTF
v_call: TRBV7-9; clone_size: -; d_call: TRBD1; cdr3_aa: CASRTGSLPEAFF
v_call: TRBV2; clone_size: -; d_call: TRBD1; cdr3_aa: CASRAGTAQETQYF
v_call: TRBV19; clone_size: -; d_call: -; cdr3_aa: CASRAREGTDTQYF
v_call: TRBV18; clone_size: -; d_call: -; cdr3_aa: CASSSSDRLQETQYF
v_call: TRBV30; clone_size: -; d_call: TRBD1; cdr3_aa: CAWSVKGARSPLHF
v_call: TRBV6-2/TRBV6-3; clone_size: -; d_call: -; cdr3_aa: CASSYDEAGYEQYF
v_call: TRBV30; clone_size: -; d_call: TRBD1; cdr3_aa: CAWSSRGMKFF
v_call: TRBV9; clone_size: -; d_call: TRBD2; cdr3_aa: CASSVGGGGGSGELFF
v_call: TRBV6-5; clone_size: -; d_call: TRBD1; cdr3_aa: CASSYSGTGNEQYF
v_call: TRBV27; clone_size: -; d_call: -; cdr3_aa: CASSLLGGRVEQFF
v_call: TRBV23-1; clone_size: -; d_call: TRBD1; cdr3_aa: CASSQVGQGTGELFF
v_call: TRBV5-6; clone_size: -; d_call: -; cdr3_aa: CASSHDYTDTQYF
v_call: TRBV5-1; clone_size: -; d_call: TRBD1; cdr3_aa: CASSETGGDTGELFF
v_call: TRBV28; clone_size: -; d_call: -; cdr3_aa: CAAVGHNRNQPQHF
v_call: TRBV5-1; clone_size: -; d_call: -; cdr3_aa: CASSLDGEQYF